This T cell receptor (beta chain) stems from a study of glioma-infiltrating T cells after dendritic cell vaccination. V gave up 0 bases and J gave up 7 bases; unmatched junction bases: 6. Germline-derived CDR1 and CDR2 are LNHNV and YYDKDF (reference sequence). CDR3 length equals 15 residues. Primers: 60 V beta forward and 13 J beta reverse. The protocol was immunoSEQ multiplex PCR, while the TCRdb copy is restricted to in-frame clones and leaves out a portion. This table has under 100,000 clones, 85% appearing once. Selection required adequate fresh-frozen tumor tissue plus more than two years' survival data.

The chain couples TRBV15 to TRBJ1-2; the match to TRBD1 covers 9 bases. The TCR originated in a human donor with glioblastoma. Here the sequenced sample was blood, taken before dendritic cell vaccination. The CDR3 nucleotides are TGTGCCACCAGCAGAGAGTCCCCGGGACAGGGTGGCTACACCTTC. Its translation is CATSRESPGQGGYTF.